These 8 T cell receptor beta chains share one sample of origin, sequenced in a study of T and B cells in COVID-19 patients. TRB was amplified from about 260-540 ng of blood genomic DNA. TRB rearrangements were amplified by multiplex PCR with BIOMED2 TRB-A/B primers. MiXCR was run by TCRdb on the multiplex PCR reads, yielding one entry per CDR3 protein. The repertoire includes under 4,500 distinct CDR3 sequences, approximately 20% of them detected once, and more than 20% sits in the top ten. The sequenced sample consisted of blood. The receptors originated from a human donor with active COVID-19.

The chain is built from TRBV12-5 and TRBJ2-5; possibly TRBD2 for D (6 bases). Germline V gene lookup returns CDR1 LGHNT and CDR2 FRNRAP. The V gene lost 1 base and the J gene lost 1 base, with 10 bases spanning the gap. The CDR3 is made up of 15 amino acids. CDR3 DNA sequence: TGTGCTAGTGGTTTGGGGGGACTGCGCCAAGAGACCCAGTACTTC. The encoded protein is CASGLGGLRQETQYF.

The chain is built from TRBV19 and TRBJ2-3, with a possible D match to TRBD2 (6 bases). The CDR3 totals 15 residues. Trimming shortened V by 5 bases and J by 2 bases, and 14 bases separated the two germline ends. Germline V CDR1 and CDR2: LNHDA, SQIVND (reference sequence). CDR3 loop: CASSPSGTFTDTQYF. The DNA for the CDR3 is TGTGCCAGTAGTCCATCCGGGACTTTCACAGATACGCAGTATTTT.

The chain is built from TRBV27 and TRBJ2-3; TRBD1 matches 12 bases. CDR1 MNHEY and CDR2 SMNVEV come from the germline V gene (reference sequence). This CDR3 comprises 17 residues. The junction had 11 bases not matched to a gene; V was cut back by 4 bases and J by 6 bases. The chain's CDR3 is CASSWITGQGAKDTQYF. CDR3 coding DNA: TGTGCCAGCAGTTGGATCACGGGACAGGGGGCGAAGGATACGCAGTATTTT.

This clonotype is medium-sized. This chain joins TRBV6-5 and TRBJ2-7; possibly TRBD2 for D (6 bases). V was pared by 2 bases and J by 6 bases, with 11 bases between. The CDR3 has 13 amino acids. Germline CDR1 MNHEY, CDR2 SVGAGI. The CDR3 coding sequence is TGTGCCAGCAGTTACGGGCGGGAAAGCGAGCAGTACTTC. This sequence encodes CASSYGRESEQYF.

This clonotype is judged medium-sized. This chain uses TRBV20-1 with TRBJ2-5; tentatively, D is TRBD1 or TRBD2 (5 bases each). CDR3 length: 13 amino acids. From germline, CDR1 is DFQATT and CDR2 SNEGSKA (reference sequence). Deletions cut 6 bases from V and 5 bases from J, with 16 bases between. Here the CDR3 reads CSAPTTGRETQYF. In DNA, the CDR3 is TGCAGTGCCCCTACGACGGGGCGGGAGACCCAGTACTTC.

This clonotype is judged medium-sized. V usage is TRBV6-1 and J usage is TRBJ2-1; weak D call: TRBD2 (6 bases). The CDR3 contains 15 residues. From germline, CDR1 is MNHNS and CDR2 SASEGT. Trimming took 5 bases from V and 0 from J, leaving 11 bases between them. In DNA form, the CDR3 reads TGTGCCAGCAGTCTCCGTAGCGGCTCCTACAATGAGCAGTTCTTC. Its protein product is CASSLRSGSYNEQFF.

This clonotype is large in the sample. This rearrangement joins TRBV15 to TRBJ2-7; D may be TRBD1 or TRBD2 (5 bases each). V was trimmed by 0 bases and J by 2 bases, leaving 8 bases between them. The CDR3 covers 14 residues. CDR1 and CDR2 from the germline V gene are LNHNV and YYDKDF (reference sequence). Here the CDR3 DNA reads TGTGCCACCAGCAGAGATCAGGGACCCTACGAGCAGTACTTC. It specifies CATSRDQGPYEQYF. The full variable domain, completed using reference TRBV15 and TRBJ2-7, is DAMVIQNPRYQVTQFGKPVTLSCSQTLNHNVMYWYQQKSSQAPKLLFHYYDKDFNNEADTPDNFQSRRPNTSFCFLDIRSPGLGDTAMYLCATSRDQGPYEQYFGPGTRLTVT.

This sequence joins TRBV5-1 and TRBJ2-1; 12 bases agree with TRBD2. With 3 bases clipped from V and 3 bases from J, the junction kept 10 bases outside the gene matches. The CDR3 covers 18 residues. The germline V gene has CDR1 SGHRS and CDR2 YFSETQ. The CDR3 DNA sequence: TGCGCCAGCAGCTCCCTAGCGGGAGGGCCAAATAACTACAATGAGCAGTTCTTC. Its protein is CASSSLAGGPNNYNEQFF.